This T cell receptor beta chain derives from a study of neoadjuvant anti-PD-1 for oral cavity cancer. Study observations and caveats: PBMC Gini-index clonality exceeded responders' in non-responders post-nivolumab.

A note on this clone: Its target is not known.

The repertoire was sequenced with immunoSEQ multiplex PCR; TCRdb's copy has only in-frame clones and lacks some. Of about 12,000 clones listed, less than 80% are singletons. This CDR3 has 14 residues. Germline lookup yields CDR1 SGHRS and CDR2 YFSETQ. V was shortened by 3 bases and J by 0 bases, with 9 bases between the two germline ends. Time point denoted: after neoadjuvant nivolumab, at surgical resection. This receptor was obtained from a person aged 35-79 years with oral cavity squamous cell carcinoma. The chain couples TRBV5-1 to TRBJ1-1, with a weak D call TRBD1 (6 bases). Sequencing used PBMCs, obtained after nivolumab (anti-PD-1) treatment. The CDR3 region is CASSWDTLNTEAFF. The CDR3 DNA reads as TGCGCCAGCAGCTGGGACACGCTGAACACTGAAGCTTTCTTT.